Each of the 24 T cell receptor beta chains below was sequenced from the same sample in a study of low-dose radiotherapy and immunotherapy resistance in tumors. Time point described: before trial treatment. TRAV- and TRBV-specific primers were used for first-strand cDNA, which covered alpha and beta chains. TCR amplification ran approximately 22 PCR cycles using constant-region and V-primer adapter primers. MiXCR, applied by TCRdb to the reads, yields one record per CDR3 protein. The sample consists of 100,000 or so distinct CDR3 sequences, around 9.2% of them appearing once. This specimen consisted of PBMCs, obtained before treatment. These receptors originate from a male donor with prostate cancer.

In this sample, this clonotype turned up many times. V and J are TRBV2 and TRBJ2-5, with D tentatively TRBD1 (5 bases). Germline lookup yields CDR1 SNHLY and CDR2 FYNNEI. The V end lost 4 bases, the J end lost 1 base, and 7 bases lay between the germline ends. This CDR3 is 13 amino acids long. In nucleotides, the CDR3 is TGTGCCAGCAGTGTCCAGGGCCAAGAGACCCAGTACTTC. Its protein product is CASSVQGQETQYF.

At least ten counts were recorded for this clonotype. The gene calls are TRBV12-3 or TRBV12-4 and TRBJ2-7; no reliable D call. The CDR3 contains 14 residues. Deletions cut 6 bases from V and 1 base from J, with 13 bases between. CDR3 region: CASSPLRRSYEQYF. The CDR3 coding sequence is TGTGCCAGCAGCCCCTTGAGGAGATCCTACGAGCAGTACTTC.

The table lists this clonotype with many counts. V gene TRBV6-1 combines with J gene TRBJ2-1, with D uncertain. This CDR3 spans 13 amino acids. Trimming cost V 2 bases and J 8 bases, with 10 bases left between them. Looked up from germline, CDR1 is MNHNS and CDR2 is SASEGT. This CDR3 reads CASSEQENDEQFF. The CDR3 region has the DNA TGTGCCAGCAGTGAACAGGAAAACGATGAGCAGTTCTTC.

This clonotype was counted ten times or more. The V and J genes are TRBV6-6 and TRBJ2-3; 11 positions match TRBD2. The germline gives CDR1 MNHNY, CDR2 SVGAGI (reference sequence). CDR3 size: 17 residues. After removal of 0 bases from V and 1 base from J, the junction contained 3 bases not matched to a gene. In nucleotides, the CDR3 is TGTGCCAGCAGTTACTCCGGGACTAGCGGCGGCACAGATACGCAGTATTTT. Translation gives CASSYSGTSGGTDTQYF.

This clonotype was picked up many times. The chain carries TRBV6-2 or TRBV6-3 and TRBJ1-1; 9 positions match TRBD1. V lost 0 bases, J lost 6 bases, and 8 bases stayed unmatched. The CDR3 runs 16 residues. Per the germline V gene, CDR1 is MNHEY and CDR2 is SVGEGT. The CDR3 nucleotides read TGTGCCAGCAGTTACTCTCGGGACAGGGCTTTACCTGAAGCTTTCTTT. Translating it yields CASSYSRDRALPEAFF.

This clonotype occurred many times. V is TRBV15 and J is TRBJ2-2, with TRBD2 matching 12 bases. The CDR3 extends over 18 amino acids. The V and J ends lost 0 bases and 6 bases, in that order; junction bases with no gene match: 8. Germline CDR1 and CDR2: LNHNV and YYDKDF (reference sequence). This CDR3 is CATSRDLPLAGGAGELFF. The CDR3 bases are TGTGCCACCAGCAGAGATCTCCCCCTAGCGGGAGGGGCCGGGGAGCTGTTTTTT.

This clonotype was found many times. CDR3 coding DNA: TGTGCCAGCAGAACCAGTGGGAGGGTGGTCTACAATGAGCAGTTCTTC. Protein: CASRTSGRVVYNEQFF. V and J are TRBV11-2 and TRBJ2-1, with 7 bases fitting TRBD2. This CDR3 comprises 16 residues. CDR1 and CDR2 (germline): SGHAT, FQNNGV. J was trimmed by 3 bases and V by 6 bases; bases with no gene match: 11. Full variable domain (missing parts from reference TRBV11-2 and TRBJ2-1): EAGVAQSPRYKIIEKRQSVAFWCNPISGHATLYWYQQILGQGPKLLIQFQNNGVVDDSQLPKDRFSAERLKGVDSTLKIQPAKLEDSAVYLCASRTSGRVVYNEQFFGPGTRLTVL.

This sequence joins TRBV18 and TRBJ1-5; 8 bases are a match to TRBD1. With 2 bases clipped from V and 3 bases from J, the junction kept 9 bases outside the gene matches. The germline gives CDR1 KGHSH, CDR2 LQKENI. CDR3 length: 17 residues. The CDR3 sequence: CASSPYYRQGINQPQHF. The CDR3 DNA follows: TGTGCCAGCTCACCATACTACCGACAGGGGATCAATCAGCCCCAGCATTTT.

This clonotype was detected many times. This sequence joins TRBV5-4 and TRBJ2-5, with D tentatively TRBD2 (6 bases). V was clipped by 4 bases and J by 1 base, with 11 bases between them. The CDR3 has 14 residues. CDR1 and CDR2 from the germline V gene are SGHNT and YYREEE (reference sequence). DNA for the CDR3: TGTGCCAGCAGCCCGGGAGCGGCCCAAGAGACCCAGTACTTC. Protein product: CASSPGAAQETQYF.

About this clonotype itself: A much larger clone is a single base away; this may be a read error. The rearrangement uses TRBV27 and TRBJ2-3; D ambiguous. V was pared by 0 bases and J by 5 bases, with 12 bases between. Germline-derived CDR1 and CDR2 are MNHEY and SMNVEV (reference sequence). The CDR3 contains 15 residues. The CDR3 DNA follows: TGTGCCAGCAGTTTATCGCTTCAGGTGAAAGATACGCAGTATTTT. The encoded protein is CASSLSLQVKDTQYF.

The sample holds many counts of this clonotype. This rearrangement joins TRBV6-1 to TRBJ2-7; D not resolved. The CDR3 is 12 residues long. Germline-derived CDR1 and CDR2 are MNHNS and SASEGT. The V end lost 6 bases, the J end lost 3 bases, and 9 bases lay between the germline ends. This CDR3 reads CASSPRLYEQYF. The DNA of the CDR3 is TGTGCCAGCAGCCCACGTCTCTACGAGCAGTACTTC.

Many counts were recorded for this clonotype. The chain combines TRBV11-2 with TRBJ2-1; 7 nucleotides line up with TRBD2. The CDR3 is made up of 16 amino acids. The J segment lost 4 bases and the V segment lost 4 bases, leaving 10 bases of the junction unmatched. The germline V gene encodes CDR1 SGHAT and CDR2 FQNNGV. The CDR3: CASSSTQGAGYNEQFF. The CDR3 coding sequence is TGTGCCAGCAGCTCCACTCAGGGAGCGGGGTACAATGAGCAGTTCTTC.

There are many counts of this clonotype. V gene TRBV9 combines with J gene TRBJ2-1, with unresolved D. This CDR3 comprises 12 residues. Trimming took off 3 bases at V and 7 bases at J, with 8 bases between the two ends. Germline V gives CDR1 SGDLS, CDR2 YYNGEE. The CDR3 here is CASSGSSNEQFF. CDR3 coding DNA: TGTGCCAGCAGCGGCTCGTCGAATGAGCAGTTCTTC.

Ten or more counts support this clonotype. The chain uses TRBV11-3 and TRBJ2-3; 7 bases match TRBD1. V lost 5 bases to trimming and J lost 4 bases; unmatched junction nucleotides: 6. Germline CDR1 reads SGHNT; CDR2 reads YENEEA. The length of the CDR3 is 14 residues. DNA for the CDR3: TGTGCCAGCAGCCCCCGGGACAGCCCAGATACGCAGTATTTT. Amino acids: CASSPRDSPDTQYF.

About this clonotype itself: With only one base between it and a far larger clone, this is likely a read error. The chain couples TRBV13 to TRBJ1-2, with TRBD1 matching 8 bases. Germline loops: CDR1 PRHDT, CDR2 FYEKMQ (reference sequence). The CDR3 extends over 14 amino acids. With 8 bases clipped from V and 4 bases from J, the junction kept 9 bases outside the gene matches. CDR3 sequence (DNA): TGTGCCAGCTGGGCTGACAGGGGCGGCTATGGCTACACCTTC. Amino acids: CASWADRGGYGYTF.

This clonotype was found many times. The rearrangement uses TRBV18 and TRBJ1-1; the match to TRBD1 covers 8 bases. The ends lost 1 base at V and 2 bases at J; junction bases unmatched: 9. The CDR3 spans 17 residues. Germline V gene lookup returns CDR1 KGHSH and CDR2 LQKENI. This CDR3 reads CASSPRSGQGINTEAFF. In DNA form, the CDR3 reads TGTGCCAGCTCACCACGATCCGGACAGGGAATAAACACTGAAGCTTTCTTT.

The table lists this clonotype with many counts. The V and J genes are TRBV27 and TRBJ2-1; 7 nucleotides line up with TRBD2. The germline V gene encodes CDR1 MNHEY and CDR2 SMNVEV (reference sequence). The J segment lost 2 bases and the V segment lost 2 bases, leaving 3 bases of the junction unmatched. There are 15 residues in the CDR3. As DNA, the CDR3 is TGTGCCAGCAGTTTAAACGGACTAGCCTACAATGAGCAGTTCTTC. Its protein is CASSLNGLAYNEQFF.

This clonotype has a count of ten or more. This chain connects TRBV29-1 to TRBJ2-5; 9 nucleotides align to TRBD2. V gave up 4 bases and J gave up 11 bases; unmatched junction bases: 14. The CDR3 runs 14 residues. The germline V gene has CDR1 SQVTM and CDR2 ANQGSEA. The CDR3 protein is CSVVRDSGGTSQYF. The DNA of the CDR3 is TGCAGCGTTGTTAGGGATAGCGGGGGAACTTCTCAGTACTTC.

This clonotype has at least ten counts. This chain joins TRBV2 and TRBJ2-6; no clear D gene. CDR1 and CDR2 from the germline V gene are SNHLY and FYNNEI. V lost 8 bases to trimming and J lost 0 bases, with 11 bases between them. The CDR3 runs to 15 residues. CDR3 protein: CASQPFNSGANVLTF. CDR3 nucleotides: TGTGCCAGCCAACCTTTTAACTCTGGGGCCAACGTCCTGACTTTC.

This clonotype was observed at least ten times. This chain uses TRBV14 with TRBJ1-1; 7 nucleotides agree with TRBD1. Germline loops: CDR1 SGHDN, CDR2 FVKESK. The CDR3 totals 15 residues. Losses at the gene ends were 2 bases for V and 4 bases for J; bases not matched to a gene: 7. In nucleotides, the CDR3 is TGTGCCAGCAGCCAAAGGCCCTACAGGGGCACTGAAGCTTTCTTT. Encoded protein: CASSQRPYRGTEAFF.

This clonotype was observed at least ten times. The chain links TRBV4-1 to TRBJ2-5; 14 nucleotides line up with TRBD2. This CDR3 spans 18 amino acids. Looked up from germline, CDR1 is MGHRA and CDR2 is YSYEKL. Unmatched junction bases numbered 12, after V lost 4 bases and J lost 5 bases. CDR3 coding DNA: TGCGCCAGCAGCCTGGAGCCGACTAGCGGGAGGGCCGGCGAGACCCAGTACTTC. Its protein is CASSLEPTSGRAGETQYF.

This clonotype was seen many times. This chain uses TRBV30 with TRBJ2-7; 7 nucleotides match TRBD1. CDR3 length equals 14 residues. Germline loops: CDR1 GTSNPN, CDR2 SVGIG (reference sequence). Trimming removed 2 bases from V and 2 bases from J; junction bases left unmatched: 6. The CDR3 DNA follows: TGTGCCTGGAGTTCCGGAACAGGGGCCTACGAGCAGTACTTC. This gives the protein CAWSSGTGAYEQYF.

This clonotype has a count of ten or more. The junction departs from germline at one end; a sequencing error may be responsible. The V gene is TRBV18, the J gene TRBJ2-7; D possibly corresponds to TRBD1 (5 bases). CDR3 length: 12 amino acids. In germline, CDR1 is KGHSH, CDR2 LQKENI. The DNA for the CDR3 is TGTGCCAGCTCACAAACCCCCTCAGGGCGGCACTTC. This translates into CASSQTPSGRHF.

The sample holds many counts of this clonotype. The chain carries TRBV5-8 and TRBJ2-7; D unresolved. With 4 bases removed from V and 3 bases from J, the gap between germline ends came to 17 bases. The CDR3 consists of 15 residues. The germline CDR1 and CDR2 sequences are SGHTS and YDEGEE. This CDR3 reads CASSPEVTNVYEQYF. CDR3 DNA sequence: TGTGCCAGCAGCCCCGAGGTTACTAACGTCTACGAGCAGTACTTC.